This T cell receptor (beta chain) was captured in a study of blood T cells in healthy people across ages. For the second PCR, which ran for about 7 to 11 cycles, a sample-barcoded 5' primer and a J-beta primer mix were used. TCRdb analysed the 5' RACE reads with MiXCR anew, one entry per CDR3 protein. The table shows some 1.4 million distinct CDR3 sequences, with about 40% occurring only once. Findings of the study overall: Naive T cell percentage and TCR beta diversity correlated strongly.

Notes on this clonotype: Its cognate antigen is unknown.

The source material was blood. The sequence was collected from a woman aged 18-30 years in good health.

The CDR3 sequence is CSARDGGRLYEQYF. The CDR3 bases are TGCAGTGCTAGAGATGGCGGTAGACTCTACGAGCAGTACTTC. The chain combines TRBV20-1 with TRBJ2-7, with D unresolved. V lost 0 bases, J lost 3 bases, and 12 bases lay in between. The germline V gene encodes CDR1 DFQATT and CDR2 SNEGSKA (reference sequence). The CDR3 covers 14 residues.